These T cell receptor beta chains were read from a single sample in a study of cytomegalovirus exposure and HLA in healthy donors. The data were produced by immunoSEQ multiplex PCR, yet TCRdb's version contains in-frame clones alone and is incomplete. This sample yields 120,000 to 150,000 clones, of which approximately 57% are seen a single time; over 1.5% belongs to the top ten. The sequencing sample was made of PBMCs. Receptors originate from a male donor in good health and CMV-seronegative. CDR3s leave out the opening cysteine and the closing phenylalanine or tryptophan. D genes are given only for firm matches.

d_gene: TRBD1; v_gene: TRBV5-1; j_gene: TRBJ2-1; CDR3aa: ASSPLQGSYNEQF
d_gene: NA; v_gene: TRBV30; j_gene: TRBJ1-3; CDR3aa: AWRAVWAGPGNTIY
d_gene: NA; v_gene: TRBV29-1; j_gene: TRBJ2-7; CDR3aa: SVGPGMGYEQY
d_gene: NA; v_gene: TRBV4-3; j_gene: TRBJ2-2; CDR3aa: ASSQSWLGAGELF
d_gene: NA; v_gene: TRBV6-1; j_gene: TRBJ1-5; CDR3aa: ASSRSGTANQPQH
d_gene: TRBD2; v_gene: TRBV4-3; j_gene: TRBJ2-1; CDR3aa: ASSQGDSGVDNEQF
d_gene: TRBD2; v_gene: TRBV19; j_gene: TRBJ2-5; CDR3aa: ASSTPRTSRGGDETQY
d_gene: NA; v_gene: TRBV7-6; j_gene: TRBJ1-4; CDR3aa: ASSYGTLEKLF
d_gene: NA; v_gene: TRBV7-9; j_gene: TRBJ1-3; CDR3aa: ASSPTMAGGSSGNTIY
d_gene: TRBD1; v_gene: TRBV5-4; j_gene: TRBJ1-3; CDR3aa: ASSSDRGNTIY
d_gene: NA; v_gene: TRBV10-3; j_gene: TRBJ2-3; CDR3aa: AIRDSSRMPDTQY
d_gene: TRBD1; v_gene: TRBV7-9; j_gene: TRBJ1-1; CDR3aa: ASSDPSTGEGEAF
d_gene: TRBD2; v_gene: TRBV9; j_gene: TRBJ2-1; CDR3aa: ASSSRGGWVNNEQF
d_gene: NA; v_gene: TRBV20-1; j_gene: TRBJ1-4; CDR3aa: SAPRGEKLF
d_gene: TRBD2; v_gene: TRBV5-1; j_gene: TRBJ2-5; CDR3aa: ASSLAIAGSPQETQY
d_gene: TRBD2; v_gene: TRBV15; j_gene: TRBJ2-1; CDR3aa: ATSRIRGGASYNEQF
d_gene: NA; v_gene: TRBV7-2; j_gene: TRBJ2-7; CDR3aa: ASSPSGLDEQY
d_gene: NA; v_gene: TRBV5-1; j_gene: TRBJ1-3; CDR3aa: ASSLGGSRSGNTIY
d_gene: NA; v_gene: TRBV11-2; j_gene: TRBJ2-5; CDR3aa: ASSPAPQAYRETQY
d_gene: NA; v_gene: TRBV28; j_gene: TRBJ2-7; CDR3aa: ASVPGAGYEQY
d_gene: NA; v_gene: TRBV5-4; j_gene: TRBJ1-1; CDR3aa: SSSLARGQNTEAF
d_gene: TRBD2; v_gene: TRBV4-2; j_gene: TRBJ2-3; CDR3aa: ASSQVTSGGDTQY